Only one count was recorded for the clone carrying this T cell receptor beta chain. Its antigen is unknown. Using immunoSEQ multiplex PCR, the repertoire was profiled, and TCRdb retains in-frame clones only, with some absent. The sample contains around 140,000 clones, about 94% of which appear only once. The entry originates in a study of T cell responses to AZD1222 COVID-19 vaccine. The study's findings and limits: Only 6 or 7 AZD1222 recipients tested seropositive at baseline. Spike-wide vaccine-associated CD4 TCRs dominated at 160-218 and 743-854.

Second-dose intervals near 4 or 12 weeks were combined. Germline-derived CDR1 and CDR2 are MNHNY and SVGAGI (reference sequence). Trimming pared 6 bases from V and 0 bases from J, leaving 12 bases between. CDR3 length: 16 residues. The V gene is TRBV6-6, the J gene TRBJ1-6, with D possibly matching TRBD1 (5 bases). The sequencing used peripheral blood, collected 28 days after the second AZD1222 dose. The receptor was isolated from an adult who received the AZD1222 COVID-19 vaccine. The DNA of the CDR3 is TGTGCCAGCAGAAAAGGGGCGAGCTCCTATAATTCACCCCTCCACTTT. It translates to CASRKGASSYNSPLHF.